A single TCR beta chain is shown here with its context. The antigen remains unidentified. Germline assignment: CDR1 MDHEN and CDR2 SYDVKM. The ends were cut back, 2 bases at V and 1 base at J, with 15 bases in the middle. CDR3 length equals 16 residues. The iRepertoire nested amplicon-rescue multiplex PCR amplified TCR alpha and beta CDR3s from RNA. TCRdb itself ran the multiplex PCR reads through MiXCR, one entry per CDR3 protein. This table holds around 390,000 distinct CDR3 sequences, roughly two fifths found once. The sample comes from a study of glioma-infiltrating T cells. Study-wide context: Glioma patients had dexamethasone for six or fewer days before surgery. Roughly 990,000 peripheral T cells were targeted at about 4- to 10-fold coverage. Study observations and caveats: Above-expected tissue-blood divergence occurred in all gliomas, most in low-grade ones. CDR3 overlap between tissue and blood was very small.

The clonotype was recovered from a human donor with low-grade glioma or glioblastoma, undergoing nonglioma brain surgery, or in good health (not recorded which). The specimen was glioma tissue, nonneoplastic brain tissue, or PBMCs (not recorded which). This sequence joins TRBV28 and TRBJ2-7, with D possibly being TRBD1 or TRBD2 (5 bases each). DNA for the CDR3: TGTGCCAGCAGTTTAGGGACCAGCGGTTGGTCCTACGAGCAGTACTTC. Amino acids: CASSLGTSGWSYEQYF.